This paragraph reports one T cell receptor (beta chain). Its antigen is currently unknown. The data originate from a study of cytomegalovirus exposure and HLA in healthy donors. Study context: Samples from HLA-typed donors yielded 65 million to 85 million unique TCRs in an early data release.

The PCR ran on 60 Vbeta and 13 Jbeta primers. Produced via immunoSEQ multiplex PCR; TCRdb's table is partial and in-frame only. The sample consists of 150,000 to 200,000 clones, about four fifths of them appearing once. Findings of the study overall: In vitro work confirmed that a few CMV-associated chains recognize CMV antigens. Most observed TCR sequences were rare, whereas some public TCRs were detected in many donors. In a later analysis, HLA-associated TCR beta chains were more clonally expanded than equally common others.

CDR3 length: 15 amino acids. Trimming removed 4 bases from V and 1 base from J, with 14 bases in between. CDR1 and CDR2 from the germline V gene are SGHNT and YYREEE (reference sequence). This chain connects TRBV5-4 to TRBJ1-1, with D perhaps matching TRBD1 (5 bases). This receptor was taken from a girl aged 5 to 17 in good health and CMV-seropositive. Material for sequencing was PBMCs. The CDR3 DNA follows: TGTGCCAGCAGCGGGGCGGGGGGAGAGAACACTGAAGCTTTCTTT. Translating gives CASSGAGGENTEAFF.